This T cell receptor beta chain was sequenced during a study of T cells after yellow fever vaccination. In this sample, this clonotype turned up a few times. Its specificity is unknown. As TCR cDNA was made by 5'RACE template switching, a universal primer site and UMIs were added. Each CDR3 protein gets one entry after TCRdb re-called the 5' RACE reads with MiXCR. This table holds around 350,000 distinct CDR3 sequences, roughly 6.1% found once. V gave up 6 bases and J gave up 1 base; unmatched junction bases: 7. CDR3 length: 17 residues. Looked up from germline, CDR1 is KGHSH and CDR2 is LQKENI. Points from the study as a whole: The appearance of a small share of clonotypes in both CD4 and CD8 compartments was observed. Highly abundant clonotypes carried over from the bulk population could end up in FACS-sorted repertoires as contaminants. Detected again after the booster were most primary-vaccination clones, at about 96% CD4 and approximately 90% CD8.

The chain is built from TRBV18 and TRBJ2-2; 11 bases align to TRBD2. The receptor's source is a man under 40 who received the YFV17D yellow fever vaccine. Sequences were derived from PBMCs, sampled 5 days after the yellow fever booster vaccination. The CDR3 bases are TGTGCCAGCTCCCCGGGACTAGCGGCACAGAACACCGGGGAGCTGTTTTTT. Amino acid sequence: CASSPGLAAQNTGELFF.